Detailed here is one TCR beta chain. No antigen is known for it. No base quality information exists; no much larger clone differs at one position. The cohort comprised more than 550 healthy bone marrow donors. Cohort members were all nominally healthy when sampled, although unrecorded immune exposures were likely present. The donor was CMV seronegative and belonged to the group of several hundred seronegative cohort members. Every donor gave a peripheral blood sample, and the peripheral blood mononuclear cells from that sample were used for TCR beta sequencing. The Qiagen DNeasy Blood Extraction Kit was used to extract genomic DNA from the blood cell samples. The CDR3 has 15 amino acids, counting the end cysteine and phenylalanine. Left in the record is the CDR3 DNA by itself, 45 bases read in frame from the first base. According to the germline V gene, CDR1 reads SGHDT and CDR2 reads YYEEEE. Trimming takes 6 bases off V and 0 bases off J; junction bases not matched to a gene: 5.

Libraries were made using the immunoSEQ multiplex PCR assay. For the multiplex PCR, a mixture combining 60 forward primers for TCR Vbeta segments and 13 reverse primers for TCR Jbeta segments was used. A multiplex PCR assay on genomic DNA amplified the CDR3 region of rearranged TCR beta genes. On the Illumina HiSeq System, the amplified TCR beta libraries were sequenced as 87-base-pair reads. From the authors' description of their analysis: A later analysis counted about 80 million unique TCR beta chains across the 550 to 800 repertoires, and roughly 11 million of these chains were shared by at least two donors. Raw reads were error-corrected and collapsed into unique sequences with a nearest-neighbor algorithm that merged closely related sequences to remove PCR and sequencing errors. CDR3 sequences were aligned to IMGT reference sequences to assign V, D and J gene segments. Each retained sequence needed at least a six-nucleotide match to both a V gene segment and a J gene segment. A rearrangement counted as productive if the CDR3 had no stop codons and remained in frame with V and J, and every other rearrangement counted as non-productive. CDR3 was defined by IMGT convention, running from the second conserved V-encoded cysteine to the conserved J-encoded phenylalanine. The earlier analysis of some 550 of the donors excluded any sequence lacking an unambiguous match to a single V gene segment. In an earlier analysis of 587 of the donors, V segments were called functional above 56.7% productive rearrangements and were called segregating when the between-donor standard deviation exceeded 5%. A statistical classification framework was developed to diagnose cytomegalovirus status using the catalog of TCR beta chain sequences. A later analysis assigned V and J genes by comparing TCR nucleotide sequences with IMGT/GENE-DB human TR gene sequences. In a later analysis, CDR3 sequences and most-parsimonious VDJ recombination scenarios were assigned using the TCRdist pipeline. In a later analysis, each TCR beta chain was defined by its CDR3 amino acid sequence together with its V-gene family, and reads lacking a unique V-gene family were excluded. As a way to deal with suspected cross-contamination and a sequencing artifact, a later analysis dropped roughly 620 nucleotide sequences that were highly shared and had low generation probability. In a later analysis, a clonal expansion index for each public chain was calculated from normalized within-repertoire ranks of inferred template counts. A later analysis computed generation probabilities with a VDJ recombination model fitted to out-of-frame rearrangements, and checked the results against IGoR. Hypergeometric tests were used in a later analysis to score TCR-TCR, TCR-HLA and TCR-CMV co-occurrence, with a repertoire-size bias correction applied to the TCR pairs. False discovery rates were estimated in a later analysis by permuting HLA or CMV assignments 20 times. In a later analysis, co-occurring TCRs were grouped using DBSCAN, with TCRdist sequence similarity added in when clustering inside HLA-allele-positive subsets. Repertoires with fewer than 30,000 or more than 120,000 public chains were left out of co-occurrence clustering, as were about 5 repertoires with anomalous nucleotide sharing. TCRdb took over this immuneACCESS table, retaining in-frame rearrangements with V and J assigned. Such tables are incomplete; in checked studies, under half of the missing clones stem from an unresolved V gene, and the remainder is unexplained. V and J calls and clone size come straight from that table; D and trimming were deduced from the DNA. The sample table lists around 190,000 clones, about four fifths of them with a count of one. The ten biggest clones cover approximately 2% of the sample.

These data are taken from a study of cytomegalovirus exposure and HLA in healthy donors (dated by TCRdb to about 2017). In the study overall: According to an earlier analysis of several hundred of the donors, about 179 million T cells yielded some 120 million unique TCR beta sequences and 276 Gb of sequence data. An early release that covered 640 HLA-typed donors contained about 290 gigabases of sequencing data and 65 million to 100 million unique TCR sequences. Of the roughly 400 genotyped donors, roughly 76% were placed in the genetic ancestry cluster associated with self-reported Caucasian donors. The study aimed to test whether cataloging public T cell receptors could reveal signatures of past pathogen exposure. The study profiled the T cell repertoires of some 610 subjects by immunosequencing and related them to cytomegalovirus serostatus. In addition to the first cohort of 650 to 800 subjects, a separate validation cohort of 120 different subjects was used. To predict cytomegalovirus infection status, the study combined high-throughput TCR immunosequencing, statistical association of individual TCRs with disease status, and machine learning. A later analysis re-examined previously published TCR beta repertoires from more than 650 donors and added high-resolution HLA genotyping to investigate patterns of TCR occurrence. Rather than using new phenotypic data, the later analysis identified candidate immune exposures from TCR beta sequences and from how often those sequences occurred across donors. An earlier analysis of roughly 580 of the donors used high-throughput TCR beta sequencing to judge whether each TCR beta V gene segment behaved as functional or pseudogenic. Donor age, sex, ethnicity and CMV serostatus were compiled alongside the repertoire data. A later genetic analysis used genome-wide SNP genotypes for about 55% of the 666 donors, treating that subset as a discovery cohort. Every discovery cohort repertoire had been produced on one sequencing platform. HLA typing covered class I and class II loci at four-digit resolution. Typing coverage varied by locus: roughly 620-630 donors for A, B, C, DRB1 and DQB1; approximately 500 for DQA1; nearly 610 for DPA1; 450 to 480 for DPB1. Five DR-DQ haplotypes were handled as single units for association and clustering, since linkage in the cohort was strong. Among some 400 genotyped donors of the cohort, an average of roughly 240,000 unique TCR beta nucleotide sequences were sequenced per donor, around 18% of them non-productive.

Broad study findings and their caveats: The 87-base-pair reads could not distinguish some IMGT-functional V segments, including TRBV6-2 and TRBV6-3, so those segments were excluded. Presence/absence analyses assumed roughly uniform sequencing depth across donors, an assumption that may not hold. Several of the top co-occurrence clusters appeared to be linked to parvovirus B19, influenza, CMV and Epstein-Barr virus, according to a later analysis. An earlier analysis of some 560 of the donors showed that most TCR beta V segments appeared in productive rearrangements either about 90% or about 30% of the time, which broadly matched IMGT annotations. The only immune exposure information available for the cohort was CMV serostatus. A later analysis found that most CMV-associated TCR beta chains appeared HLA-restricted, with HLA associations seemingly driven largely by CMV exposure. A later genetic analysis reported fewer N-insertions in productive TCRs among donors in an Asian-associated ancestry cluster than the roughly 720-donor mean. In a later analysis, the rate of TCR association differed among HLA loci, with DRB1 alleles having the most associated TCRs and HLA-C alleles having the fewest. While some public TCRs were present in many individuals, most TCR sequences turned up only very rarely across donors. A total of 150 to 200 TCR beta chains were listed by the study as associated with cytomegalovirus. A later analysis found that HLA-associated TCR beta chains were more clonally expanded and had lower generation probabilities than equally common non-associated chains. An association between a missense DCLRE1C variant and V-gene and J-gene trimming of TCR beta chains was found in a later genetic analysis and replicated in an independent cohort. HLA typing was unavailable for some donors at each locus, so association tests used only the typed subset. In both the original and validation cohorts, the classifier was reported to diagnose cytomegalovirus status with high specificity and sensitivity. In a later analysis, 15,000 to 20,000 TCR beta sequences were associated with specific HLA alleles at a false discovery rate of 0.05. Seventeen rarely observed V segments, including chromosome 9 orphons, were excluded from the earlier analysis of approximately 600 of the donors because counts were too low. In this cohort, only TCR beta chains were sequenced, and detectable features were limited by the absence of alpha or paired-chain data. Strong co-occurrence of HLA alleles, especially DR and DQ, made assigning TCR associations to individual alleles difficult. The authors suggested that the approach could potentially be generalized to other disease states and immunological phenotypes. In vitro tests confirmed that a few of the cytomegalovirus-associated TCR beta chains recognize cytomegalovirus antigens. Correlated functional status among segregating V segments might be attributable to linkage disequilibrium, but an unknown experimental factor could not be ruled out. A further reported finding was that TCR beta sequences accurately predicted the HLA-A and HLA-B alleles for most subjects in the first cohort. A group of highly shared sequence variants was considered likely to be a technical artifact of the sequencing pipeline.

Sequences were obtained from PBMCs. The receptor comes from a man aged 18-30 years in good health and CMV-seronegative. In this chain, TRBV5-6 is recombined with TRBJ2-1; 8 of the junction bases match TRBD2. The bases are TGTGCCAGCATTGTAGCGGGGAGCTCCTACAATGAGCAGTTCTTC. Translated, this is CASIVAGSSYNEQFF.